The 22 T cell receptor beta chains below were found in one sample sequenced in a study of blood T cell repertoires in COVID-19. TCRdb keeps only in-frame clones here, not all; method: immunoSEQ multiplex PCR. The table lists more than 350,000 clones, around 91% of them singletons. The sample consisted of PBMCs or T cells enriched from blood (not recorded which). The receptors were sampled from a young man who had recovered from COVID-19.

The chain carries TRBV11-2 and TRBJ1-2; D is perhaps TRBD1 (6 bases). Germline V CDR1 and CDR2: SGHAT, FQNNGV. Trimming removed 7 bases at V and 0 bases at J, with 12 bases between. The CDR3 has 14 residues. CDR3 nucleotides: TGTGCCAGCACCCTGGGGGCTACTAACTATGGCTACACCTTC. It yields the protein CASTLGATNYGYTF. Together with reference TRBV11-2 and TRBJ1-2, the CDR3 gives the full variable domain: EAGVAQSPRYKIIEKRQSVAFWCNPISGHATLYWYQQILGQGPKLLIQFQNNGVVDDSQLPKDRFSAERLKGVDSTLKIQPAKLEDSAVYLCASTLGATNYGYTFGSGTRLTVV.

This chain links TRBV12-5 with TRBJ2-7, with D possibly TRBD2 on 5 matching bases. CDR3 length: 14 residues. V was trimmed by 7 bases and J by 0 bases, leaving 13 bases between them. CDR1 and CDR2 (germline): LGHNT, FRNRAP. CDR3 sequence (DNA): TGTGCTAGTGCCCAGGACTCGCCCTCCTACGAGCAGTACTTC. It translates to CASAQDSPSYEQYF.

This chain connects TRBV5-6 to TRBJ1-3; TRBD1 aligns across 7 bases. Germline V gene data show CDR1 as SGHDT and CDR2 as YYEEEE. CDR3 size: 14 residues. V lost 4 bases, J lost 6 bases, and 7 bases stayed unmatched. This CDR3 is CASSASGTENTIYF. The CDR3 nucleotides are TGTGCCAGCAGCGCGTCCGGGACAGAAAACACCATATATTTT.

The table lists this clone with a count of one. J is TRBJ2-5 and V is TRBV7-9; 10 positions match TRBD2. With V trimmed by 5 bases and J by 3 bases, 6 bases remained unmatched. The CDR3 sequence is 15 residues long. Germline CDR1 SEHNR, CDR2 FQNEAQ (reference sequence). Here the CDR3 reads CASSPRTSGKETQYF. The CDR3 nucleotides read TGTGCCAGCAGCCCGAGGACTAGCGGAAAAGAGACCCAGTACTTC.

This chain connects TRBV4-1 to TRBJ1-3; no clear D gene. Trimming left V 1 base short and J 0 bases short, with 13 bases between. The CDR3 extends over 17 amino acids. Germline loops: CDR1 MGHRA, CDR2 YSYEKL. The CDR3 loop is CASSQGSAHLSGNTIYF. The CDR3 nucleotides read TGCGCCAGCAGCCAAGGGTCTGCGCACCTCTCTGGAAACACCATATATTTT.

This sequence joins TRBV5-1 and TRBJ1-4; D unresolved. V was cut by 3 bases and J by 6 bases, with 18 bases left in between. The CDR3 covers 16 residues. Germline V gene data show CDR1 as SGHRS and CDR2 as YFSETQ. Here the CDR3 DNA reads TGCGCCAGCAGCTCTTACTCTTCCGGGTCGGATGAAAAACTGTTTTTT. Residues: CASSSYSSGSDEKLFF.

The V and J genes are TRBV19 and TRBJ2-1; 9 bases line up with TRBD2. The V gene end was trimmed by 4 bases and the J gene end by 3 bases; junction bases not matched to a gene: 10. Germline V gives CDR1 LNHDA, CDR2 SQIVND (reference sequence). The CDR3 runs 17 residues. CDR3 loop: CASSRGGSREGYNEQFF. CDR3 nucleotide sequence: TGTGCCAGTAGTAGGGGAGGGTCGCGGGAGGGCTACAATGAGCAGTTCTTC.

The rearrangement uses TRBV28 and TRBJ2-3, with 9 bases fitting TRBD2. Germline V gene data show CDR1 as MDHEN and CDR2 as SYDVKM. After removal of 3 bases from V and 1 base from J, the junction contained 14 bases not matched to a gene. This CDR3 spans 19 amino acids. CDR3: CASSFWVSAGGWGTDTQYF. The CDR3 nucleotides are TGTGCCAGCAGTTTTTGGGTTTCGGCGGGAGGGTGGGGCACAGATACGCAGTATTTT.

The V gene is TRBV19, the J gene TRBJ1-2; 7 bases are shared with TRBD1. After removal of 3 bases from V and 7 bases from J, the junction contained 5 bases not matched to a gene. Germline values: CDR1 LNHDA, CDR2 SQIVND (reference sequence). The CDR3 runs to 13 residues. The CDR3 DNA sequence: TGTGCCAGTAGTATGAACAGGGGTCGTGGCTACACCTTC. This translates into CASSMNRGRGYTF.

This clone was observed a single time. The J gene is TRBJ1-1, the V gene TRBV30, with a tentative D call TRBD1 (5 bases). V lost 1 base and J 6 bases, leaving 15 bases between the germline ends. This CDR3 is 14 amino acids long. Per germline, CDR1 GTSNPN and CDR2 SVGIG (reference sequence). The CDR3 region is CAWSDGGEWAEAFF. In nucleotides, the CDR3 is TGTGCCTGGAGTGATGGGGGGGAGTGGGCTGAAGCTTTCTTT. Using reference TRBV30 and TRBJ1-1 for the parts outside the CDR3, the full variable domain is SQTIHQWPATLVQPVGSPLSLECTVEGTSNPNLYWYRQAAGRGLQLLFYSVGIGQISSEVPQNLSASRPQDRQFILSSKKLLLSDSGFYLCAWSDGGEWAEAFFGQGTRLTVV.

In regard to this clone: This same CDR3 is encoded by further DNA sequences in the sample. The V and J genes are TRBV15 and TRBJ1-1; TRBD1 agrees at 9 bases. V was clipped by 1 base and J by 2 bases; unmatched bases: 2. Germline CDR1 and CDR2: LNHNV and YYDKDF (reference sequence). The CDR3 sequence is 15 residues long. The CDR3 coding sequence is TGTGCCACCAGCAGAGGGGGACAGGGTAACACTGAAGCTTTCTTT. It codes for CATSRGGQGNTEAFF.

The chain is built from TRBV19 and TRBJ1-3; D is unclear. CDR3 size: 12 residues. Germline loops: CDR1 LNHDA, CDR2 SQIVND (reference sequence). The V end was cut by 10 bases, the J end by 0 bases, with 7 bases between. CDR3 in amino acids: CATGFSGNTIYF. For the CDR3, the DNA is TGTGCCACGGGGTTCTCTGGAAACACCATATATTTT.

The chain carries TRBV19 and TRBJ2-1; 11 bases agree with TRBD2. Germline V gene lookup returns CDR1 LNHDA and CDR2 SQIVND (reference sequence). The junction had 4 bases not matched to a gene; V was cut back by 6 bases and J by 6 bases. This CDR3 comprises 14 residues. The CDR3 DNA reads TGTGCCAGTAGGCCTAGCGGGAGGTCCAATGAGCAGTTCTTC. It encodes CASRPSGRSNEQFF.

This clone was counted a single time. This chain connects TRBV28 to TRBJ2-2, with 8 positions matching TRBD2. J was trimmed by 1 base and V by 2 bases; bases with no gene match: 6. Germline V gene sequence: CDR1 MDHEN, CDR2 SYDVKM. The CDR3 runs 17 residues. The CDR3 region is CASSLPTGLVNTGELFF. CDR3 DNA sequence: TGTGCCAGCAGTTTACCCACGGGACTAGTGAACACCGGGGAGCTGTTTTTT.

The chain uses TRBV5-1 and TRBJ2-1, with 11 positions matching TRBD1. The junction had 20 bases not matched to a gene; V was cut back by 4 bases and J by 8 bases. The CDR3 consists of 19 residues. CDR1 and CDR2 (germline): SGHRS, YFSETQ. CDR3: CASSRYKWDRGAQRDEQFF. The CDR3 DNA reads as TGCGCCAGCAGCCGCTATAAGTGGGACAGGGGGGCGCAAAGGGATGAGCAGTTCTTC. The variable domain in full, completed from reference TRBV5-1 and TRBJ2-1, reads KAGVTQTPRYLIKTRGQQVTLSCSPISGHRSVSWYQQTPGQGLQFLFEYFSETQRNKGNFPGRFSGRQFSNSRSEMNVSTLELGDSALYLCASSRYKWDRGAQRDEQFFGPGTRLTVL.

This clone was recorded once. V gene TRBV6-1 combines with J gene TRBJ2-1; 12 bases map to TRBD2. The ends lost 3 bases at V and 0 bases at J; junction bases unmatched: 6. CDR1 is MNHNS and CDR2 is SASEGT in the germline V gene. The CDR3 consists of 18 residues. The CDR3 reads CASSDPMTSGSSYNEQFF. CDR3 bases: TGTGCCAGCAGTGACCCGATGACTAGCGGGAGCTCCTACAATGAGCAGTTCTTC.

The CDR3 sequence: CASRPQGGNTEAFF. The CDR3 DNA sequence: TGTGCCAGCAGGCCACAGGGGGGGAACACTGAAGCTTTCTTT. The chain links TRBV7-9 to TRBJ1-1, with 8 bases identical to TRBD1. Germline V lookup: CDR1 SEHNR, CDR2 FQNEAQ (reference sequence). The CDR3 runs 14 residues. V was pared by 6 bases and J by 1 base, with 4 bases of the junction left unmatched.

V is TRBV3-1 (or the pseudogene TRBV3-2) and J is TRBJ2-3; TRBD1 aligns across 8 bases. Germline CDR1 and CDR2: LGHDT and YNNKEL (reference sequence). After removal of 4 bases from V and 4 bases from J, the junction contained 7 bases not matched to a gene. This CDR3 is built from 15 residues. The CDR3 DNA follows: TGTGCCAGCAGCCCGACAGGGGACGGCGCAGATACGCAGTATTTT. Protein product: CASSPTGDGADTQYF.

The gene calls are TRBV19 and TRBJ1-1, with 8 bases that match TRBD1. The CDR3 is 17 residues long. Losses at the gene ends were 7 bases for V and 0 bases for J; bases not matched to a gene: 13. CDR1 and CDR2 from the germline V gene are LNHDA and SQIVND (reference sequence). The CDR3 reads CASTLDRDQAMNTEAFF. In DNA, the CDR3 is TGTGCCAGTACCCTGGACAGGGACCAAGCCATGAACACTGAAGCTTTCTTT.

This clone appeared once. The chain joins TRBV5-6 to TRBJ1-2; 8 nucleotides agree with TRBD1. CDR1 and CDR2 (germline): SGHDT, YYEEEE. Trimming removed 0 bases from V and 3 bases from J; junction bases left unmatched: 7. The CDR3 loop spans 16 amino acids. CDR3 loop: CASSLEGQGAYYGYTF. In DNA form, the CDR3 reads TGTGCCAGCAGCTTGGAAGGTCAGGGGGCTTACTATGGCTACACCTTC.

The chain uses TRBV4-1 and TRBJ1-5; 7 bases align to TRBD1. This CDR3 comprises 15 residues. From germline, CDR1 is MGHRA and CDR2 YSYEKL. Trimming took 4 bases from V and 11 from J; bases not matched to a gene: 14. Here the CDR3 reads CASSPEQGLSGAQHF. The CDR3 DNA reads as TGCGCCAGCAGCCCTGAACAGGGGTTATCCGGGGCCCAGCATTTT.

The chain employs TRBV7-2 and TRBJ2-5, with D hard to call. V was cut by 0 bases and J by 4 bases, with 12 bases left in between. The CDR3 runs to 15 residues. The germline CDR1 and CDR2 sequences are SGHTA and FQGNSA. CDR3 sequence reads: CASSLARVVRETQYF. The CDR3 coding sequence is TGTGCCAGCAGCTTAGCTCGAGTAGTTCGAGAGACCCAGTACTTC.